This TCR beta chain came from a study of cytomegalovirus exposure and HLA in healthy donors. Study findings and constraints: Researchers counted 150 to 200 TCR beta chains as cytomegalovirus-associated.

CDR1 and CDR2 (germline): KGHSH, LQKENI. This CDR3 is built from 20 residues. V shed 2 bases and J shed 1 base, with 24 bases lying between them. This clone was seen only once. Its antigen remains unidentified. The data were produced by immunoSEQ multiplex PCR, yet TCRdb's version contains in-frame clones alone and is incomplete. The sample includes over 55,000 clones, approximately 90% of them seen just once. The material sequenced was PBMCs. V gene TRBV18 combines with J gene TRBJ1-5, with a tentative D call TRBD1 (6 bases). This receptor was taken from a man aged 18 to 29 in good health and CMV-seronegative. The CDR3 protein is CASSPYGAGAVSGSNQPQHF. The CDR3 region has the DNA TGTGCCAGCTCACCATACGGAGCAGGGGCAGTATCAGGGAGCAATCAGCCCCAGCATTTT. The full variable domain, rest sourced from reference TRBV18 and TRBJ1-5, is NAGVMQNPRHLVRRRGQEARLRCSPMKGHSHVYWYRQLPEEGLKFMVYLQKENIIDESGMPKERFSAEFPKEGPSILRIQQVVRGDSAAYFCASSPYGAGAVSGSNQPQHFGDGTRLSIL.